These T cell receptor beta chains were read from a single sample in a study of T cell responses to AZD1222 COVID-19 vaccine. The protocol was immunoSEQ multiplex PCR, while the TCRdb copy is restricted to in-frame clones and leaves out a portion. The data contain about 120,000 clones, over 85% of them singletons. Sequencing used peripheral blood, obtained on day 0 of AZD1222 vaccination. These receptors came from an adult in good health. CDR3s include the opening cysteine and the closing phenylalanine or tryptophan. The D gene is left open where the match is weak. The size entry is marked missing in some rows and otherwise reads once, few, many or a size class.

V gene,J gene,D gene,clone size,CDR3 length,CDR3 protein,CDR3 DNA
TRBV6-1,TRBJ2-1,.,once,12,CASSDTYNEQFF,TGTGCCAGCAGTGACACTTACAATGAGCAGTTCTTC
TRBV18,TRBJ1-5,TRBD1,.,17,CASSPLRTGKSNQPQHF,TGTGCCAGCTCACCACTGCGGACAGGAAAGAGCAATCAGCCCCAGCATTTT
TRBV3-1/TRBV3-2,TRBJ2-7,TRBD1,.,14,CASSQGYRGYEQYF,TGTGCCAGCAGCCAAGGATACAGGGGCTACGAGCAGTACTTC
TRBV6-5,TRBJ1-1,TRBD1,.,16,CASSSGQGAVNTEAFF,TGTGCCAGCAGTTCGGGACAGGGAGCGGTGAACACTGAAGCTTTCTTT
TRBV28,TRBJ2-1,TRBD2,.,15,CASSFPSGPYNEQFF,TGTGCCAGCAGTTTTCCTAGCGGGCCCTACAATGAGCAGTTCTTC
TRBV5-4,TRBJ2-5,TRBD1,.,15,CASSLERTGGETQYF,TGTGCCAGCAGCTTGGAGAGGACAGGGGGCGAGACCCAGTACTTC
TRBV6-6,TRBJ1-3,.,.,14,CASSYSSGRNTIYF,TGTGCCAGCAGTTACTCGTCCGGGAGAAACACCATATATTTT
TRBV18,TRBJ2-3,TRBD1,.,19,CASSPLPTYGTGGVDTQYF,TGTGCCAGCTCACCCCTCCCCACATACGGGACAGGGGGCGTCGATACGCAGTATTTT
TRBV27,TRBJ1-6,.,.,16,CASSLFRSSYNSPLHF,TGTGCCAGCAGTTTATTCCGCAGCTCCTATAATTCACCCCTCCACTTT
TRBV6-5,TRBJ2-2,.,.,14,CASTARTGTGELFF,TGTGCCAGCACCGCCCGGACGGGAACCGGGGAGCTGTTTTTT
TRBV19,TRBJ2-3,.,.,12,CASSIETDTQYF,TGTGCCAGTAGTATAGAGACAGATACGCAGTATTTT
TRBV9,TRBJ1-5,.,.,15,CASSVNGYSNQPQHF,TGTGCCAGCAGCGTAAACGGGTATAGCAATCAGCCCCAGCATTTT
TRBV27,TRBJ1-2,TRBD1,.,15,CASSRKQGAPGGYTF,TGTGCCAGCTCCCGAAAACAGGGGGCGCCGGGAGGCTACACCTTC
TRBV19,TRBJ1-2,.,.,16,CASSTGPPRSNYGYTF,TGTGCCAGTTCCACGGGACCCCCCAGATCTAACTATGGCTACACCTTC
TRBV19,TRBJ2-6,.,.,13,CASGLTGANVLTF,TGTGCCAGTGGACTTACTGGGGCCAACGTCCTGACTTTC
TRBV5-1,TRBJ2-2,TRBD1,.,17,CASSPGPGQGDTGELFF,TGCGCCAGCAGCCCCGGACCGGGACAGGGAGACACCGGGGAGCTGTTTTTT
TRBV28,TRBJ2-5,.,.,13,CASREVGRETQYF,TGTGCCAGCAGGGAGGTGGGTAGAGAGACCCAGTACTTC
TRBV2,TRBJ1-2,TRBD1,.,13,CASSEDRDYGYTF,TGTGCCAGCAGTGAGGACAGGGACTATGGCTACACCTTC
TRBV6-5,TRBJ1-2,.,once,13,CASFGGLYYGYTF,TGTGCCAGCTTCGGGGGGCTCTACTATGGCTACACCTTC
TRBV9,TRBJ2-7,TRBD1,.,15,CASSTAGTGFYEQYF,TGTGCCAGCAGCACAGCCGGGACAGGATTCTACGAGCAGTACTTC
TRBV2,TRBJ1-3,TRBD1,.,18,CASSETGGTDISGNTIYF,TGTGCCAGCAGTGAAACGGGCGGGACAGACATCTCTGGAAACACCATATATTTT
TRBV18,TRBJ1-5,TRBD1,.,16,CASSLYRDRANQPQHF,TGTGCCAGCTCACTTTACCGGGACAGGGCCAATCAGCCCCAGCATTTT
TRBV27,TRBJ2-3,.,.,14,CASSYQRSTDTQYF,TGTGCCAGCAGCTACCAGAGGAGCACAGATACGCAGTATTTT
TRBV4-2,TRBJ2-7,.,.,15,CASSQDGNEDYEQYF,TGTGCCAGCAGCCAAGATGGAAACGAGGACTACGAGCAGTACTTC
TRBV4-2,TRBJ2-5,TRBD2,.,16,CASSQDLVSGRETQYF,TGTGCCAGCAGCCAAGATCTAGTTAGCGGGAGGGAGACCCAGTACTTC
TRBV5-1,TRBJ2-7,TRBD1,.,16,CASSKSPGQGAYEQYF,TGCGCCAGCAGTAAATCCCCGGGACAGGGGGCTTACGAGCAGTACTTC
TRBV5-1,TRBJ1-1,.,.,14,CASSLGGADTEAFF,TGCGCCAGCAGCCTCGGGGGGGCGGACACTGAAGCTTTCTTT
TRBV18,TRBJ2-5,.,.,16,CASSPRVTVGQETQYF,TGTGCCAGCTCACCGAGGGTGACAGTGGGGCAAGAGACCCAGTACTTC
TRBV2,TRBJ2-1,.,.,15,CASSVDRSSYNEQFF,TGTGCCAGCAGTGTTGACAGGAGCTCCTACAATGAGCAGTTCTTC
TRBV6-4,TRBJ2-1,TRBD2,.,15,CATSTGGGYYNEQFF,TGTGCCACCTCGACGGGGGGTGGCTACTACAATGAGCAGTTCTTC
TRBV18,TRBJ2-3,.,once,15,CASSQTGGGLDTQYF,TGTGCCAGCTCACAAACCGGAGGAGGGTTGGATACGCAGTATTTT
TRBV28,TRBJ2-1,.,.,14,CASSFRGSPREQFF,TGTGCCAGCAGTTTTAGGGGGAGCCCTCGTGAGCAGTTCTTC